This T cell receptor (beta chain) was identified during a study of neurological immune-mediated disorders. Findings of the study overall: Multiple sclerosis patients had less TCR clonal expansion than even healthy controls, unlike HTLV-1-associated myelopathy. TCR-beta repertoires seemed private in all groups, with no expanded CDR3 amino acid sequences shared. Neither clinical nor MRI features were associated with the multiple sclerosis repertoire cluster.

TCRdb reprocessed the 5' RACE reads with MiXCR, giving one entry per CDR3 protein. There are about 74,000 distinct CDR3 sequences in the sample; around 5.2% occur only once, and around 6.8% lies in the top ten. This clonotype was detected ten times or more. Its cognate antigen is unknown. The sequenced sample was PBMCs. The origin of this receptor is a young man with multiple sclerosis.

DNA for the CDR3: TGCAGTGCTAGAGATTACGGGGGGGGCCGGCCAGATACGCAGTATTTT. Its protein product is CSARDYGGGRPDTQYF. The rearrangement links TRBV20-1 to TRBJ2-3, with 8 bases matching TRBD2. Germline V lookup: CDR1 DFQATT, CDR2 SNEGSKA (reference sequence). The CDR3 has 16 residues. J gave up 4 bases and V 0 bases, and 9 bases lay outside the gene matches.